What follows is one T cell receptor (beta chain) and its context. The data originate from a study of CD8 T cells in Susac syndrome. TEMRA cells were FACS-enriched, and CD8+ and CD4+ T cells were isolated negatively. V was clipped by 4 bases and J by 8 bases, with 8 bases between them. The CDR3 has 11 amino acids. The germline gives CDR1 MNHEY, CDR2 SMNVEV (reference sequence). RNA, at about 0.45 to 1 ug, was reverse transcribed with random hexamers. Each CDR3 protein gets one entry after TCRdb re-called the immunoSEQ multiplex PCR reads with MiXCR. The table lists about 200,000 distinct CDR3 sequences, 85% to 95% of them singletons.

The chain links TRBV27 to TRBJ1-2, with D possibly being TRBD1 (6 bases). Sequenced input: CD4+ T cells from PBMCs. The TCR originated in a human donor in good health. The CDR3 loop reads CASSSQGGYTF. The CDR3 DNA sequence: TGTGCCAGCAGTTCACAGGGAGGCTACACCTTC.